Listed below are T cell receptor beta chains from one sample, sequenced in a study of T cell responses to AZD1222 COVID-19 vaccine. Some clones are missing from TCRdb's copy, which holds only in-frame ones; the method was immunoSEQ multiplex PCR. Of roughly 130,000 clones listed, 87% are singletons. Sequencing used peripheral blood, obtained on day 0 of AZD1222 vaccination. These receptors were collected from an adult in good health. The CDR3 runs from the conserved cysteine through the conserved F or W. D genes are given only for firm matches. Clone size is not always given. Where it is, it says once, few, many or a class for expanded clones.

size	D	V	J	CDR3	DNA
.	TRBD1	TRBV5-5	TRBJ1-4	CASNRGTNEKLFF	TGTGCCAGCAACAGGGGGACTAATGAAAAACTGTTTTTT
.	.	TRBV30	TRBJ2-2	CPKGGFGELFF	TGTCCCAAAGGGGGTTTCGGGGAGCTGTTTTTT
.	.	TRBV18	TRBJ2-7	CASSPPPDDEQYF	TGTGCCAGCTCACCACCGCCGGACGACGAGCAGTACTTC
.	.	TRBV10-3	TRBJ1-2	CAISPGVVNYGYTF	TGTGCCATCTCCCCCGGGGTCGTCAACTATGGCTACACCTTC
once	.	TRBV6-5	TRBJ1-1	CASTLDAPERTFF	TGTGCCAGCACCCTGGACGCCCCGGAGAGGACTTTCTTT
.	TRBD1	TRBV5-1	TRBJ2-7	CASSYGQGHSYEQYF	TGCGCCAGCAGCTACGGACAGGGCCACTCCTACGAGCAGTACTTC
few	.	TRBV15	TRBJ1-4	CATSRDGEKLFF	TGTGCCACCAGCAGAGACGGTGAAAAACTGTTTTTT
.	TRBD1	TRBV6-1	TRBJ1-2	CASSGGGTGGTRGGYTF	TGTGCCAGCAGTGGGGGAGGGACAGGGGGCACCCGGGGTGGCTACACCTTC
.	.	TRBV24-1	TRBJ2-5	CATSDLKGREETQYF	TGTGCCACCAGTGATTTGAAGGGCCGGGAAGAGACCCAGTACTTC
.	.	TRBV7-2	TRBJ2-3	CASSLVAARPDTQYF	TGTGCCAGCAGCTTAGTTGCGGCCCGACCAGATACGCAGTATTTT
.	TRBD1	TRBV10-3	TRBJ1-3	CAISFDRGYAGNTIYF	TGTGCCATCAGTTTTGACAGGGGGTACGCTGGAAACACCATATATTTT
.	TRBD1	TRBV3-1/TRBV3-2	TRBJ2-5	CASSQERDRGQETQYF	TGTGCCAGCAGCCAAGAAAGGGACAGAGGCCAAGAGACCCAGTACTTC
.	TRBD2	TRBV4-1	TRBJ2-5	CASSQDRSSGGETQYF	TGCGCCAGCAGCCAAGATCGCTCTAGCGGGGGTGAGACCCAGTACTTC
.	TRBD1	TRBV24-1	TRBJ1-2	CATSPPHDRGGYTF	TGTGCCACCTCTCCACCACACGACAGGGGCGGCTACACCTTC
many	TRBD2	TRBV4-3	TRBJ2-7	CASSQELYGGFHEQYF	TGCGCCAGCAGCCAAGAACTGTACGGGGGGTTCCACGAGCAGTACTTC
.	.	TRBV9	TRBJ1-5	CASSLEGSGNQPQHF	TGTGCCAGCAGCCTCGAGGGTTCTGGCAATCAGCCCCAGCATTTT
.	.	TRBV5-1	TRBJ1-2	CASSLGTDVYGYTF	TGCGCCAGCAGCTTGGGGACAGATGTCTATGGCTACACCTTC
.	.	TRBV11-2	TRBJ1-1	CASSLLGRRNTEAFF	TGTGCCAGCAGCCTGCTTGGGAGACGGAACACTGAAGCTTTCTTT
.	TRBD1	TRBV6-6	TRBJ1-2	CASSPRGQGALRYGYTF	TGTGCCAGCAGTCCCCGCGGCCAGGGGGCGCTTCGCTATGGCTACACCTTC
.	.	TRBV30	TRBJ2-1	CAWSGLTINEQFF	TGTGCCTGGAGTGGCCTGACTATCAATGAGCAGTTCTTC
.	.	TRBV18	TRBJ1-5	CASSPFDTNQPQHF	TGTGCCAGCTCACCATTCGACACCAATCAGCCCCAGCATTTT
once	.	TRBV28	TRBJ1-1	CASSTTDRLNTEAFF	TGTGCCAGCAGCACGACCGACAGATTAAACACTGAAGCTTTCTTT
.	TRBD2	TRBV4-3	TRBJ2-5	CASSQGSGTTKTQYF	TGCGCCAGCAGCCAAGGATCCGGGACTACAAAGACCCAGTACTTC
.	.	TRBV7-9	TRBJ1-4	CASTTTDGTSTNEKLFF	TGTGCCAGCACCACAACGGACGGGACCTCAACTAATGAAAAACTGTTTTTT
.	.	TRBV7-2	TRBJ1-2	CASSPRDKSYGYTF	TGTGCCAGCAGCCCCCGGGACAAGTCTTATGGCTACACCTTC
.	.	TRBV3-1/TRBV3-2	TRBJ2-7	CASSQAATGAYEQYF	TGTGCCAGCAGCCAAGCGGCGACGGGGGCCTACGAGCAGTACTTC
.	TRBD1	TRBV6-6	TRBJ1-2	CASRKDRGTYGYTF	TGTGCCAGCAGAAAGGACAGGGGGACCTATGGCTACACCTTC
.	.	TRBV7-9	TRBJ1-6	CASSLRAAHNSYNSPLHF	TGTGCCAGCAGCTTAAGGGCAGCTCATAACTCCTATAATTCACCCCTCCACTTT
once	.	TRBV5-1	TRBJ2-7	CASSLANGGRPYEQYF	TGCGCCAGCAGCTTGGCCAACGGGGGGCGCCCCTACGAGCAGTACTTC
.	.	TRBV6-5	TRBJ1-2	CASSYTEGILGYGYTF	TGTGCCAGCAGTTACACCGAGGGAATTCTGGGCTATGGCTACACCTTC
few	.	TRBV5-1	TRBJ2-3	CASSLVGSVGTDTQYF	TGCGCCAGCAGCTTGGTCGGCAGCGTCGGCACAGATACGCAGTATTTT
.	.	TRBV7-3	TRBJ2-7	CASSQAGEYEQYF	TGTGCCAGCAGCCAGGCAGGGGAATACGAGCAGTACTTC
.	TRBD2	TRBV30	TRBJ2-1	CAIGLAYNEQFF	TGTGCCATAGGACTAGCCTACAATGAGCAGTTCTTC
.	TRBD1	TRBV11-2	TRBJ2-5	CASSRPGQGRKTQYF	TGTGCCAGCAGCCGCCCGGGACAGGGGAGAAAGACCCAGTACTTC
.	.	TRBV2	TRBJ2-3	CASSSPPTRNTQYF	TGTGCCAGCAGCTCCCCCCCTACTAGGAATACGCAGTATTTT
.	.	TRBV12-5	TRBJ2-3	CASGSDLTDTQYF	TGTGCTAGTGGATCTGACTTAACAGATACGCAGTATTTT
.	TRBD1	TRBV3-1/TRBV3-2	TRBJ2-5	CASSMGQGDGRAQYF	TGTGCCAGCAGCATGGGACAGGGGGACGGTCGGGCCCAGTACTTC
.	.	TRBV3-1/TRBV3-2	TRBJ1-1	CASSQGRNTEAFF	TGTGCCAGCAGCCAAGGAAGAAACACTGAAGCTTTCTTT
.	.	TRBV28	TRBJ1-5	CASSLPYRGTLNQPQHF	TGTGCCAGCAGTTTGCCCTATAGAGGGACACTGAATCAGCCCCAGCATTTT
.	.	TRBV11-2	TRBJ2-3	CASIPTRGRPDTQYF	TGTGCCAGCATCCCCACCCGGGGGCGCCCAGATACGCAGTATTTT
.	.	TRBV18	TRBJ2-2	CASSPPGRGGGELFF	TGTGCCAGCTCACCACCAGGACGGGGAGGCGGGGAGCTGTTTTTT
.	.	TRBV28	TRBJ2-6	CASSSPAFGANVLTF	TGTGCCAGCAGTTCGCCGGCGTTTGGGGCCAACGTCCTGACTTTC
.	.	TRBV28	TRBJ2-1	CASRVRSSYNEQFF	TGTGCCAGCAGGGTTAGGAGCTCCTACAATGAGCAGTTCTTC
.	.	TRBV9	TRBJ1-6	CASSVGSMAGGPLHF	TGTGCCAGCAGCGTAGGTTCTATGGCCGGTGGTCCCCTCCACTTT
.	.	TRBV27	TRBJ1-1	CASSLGGELDRTNHGGTEAFF	TGTGCCAGCAGTTTAGGGGGGGAATTAGATCGCACCAATCACGGGGGCACTGAAGCTTTCTTT
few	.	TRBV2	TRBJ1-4	CASRESEFEKLFF	TGTGCCAGCAGGGAGAGCGAATTTGAAAAACTGTTTTTT
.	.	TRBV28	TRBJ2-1	CASSFPGDNEQFF	TGTGCCAGCAGTTTTCCGGGGGACAATGAGCAGTTCTTC
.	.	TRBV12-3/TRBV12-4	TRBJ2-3	CASTARGTQYF	TGTGCCAGCACCGCCCGGGGTACGCAGTATTTT